The clone carrying this T cell receptor beta chain was counted ten times or more. Its specificity is unknown. Amplification targeted TCR beta CDR3 regions from RNA transcripts. HTBI primers drove first-round RT-PCR of the TCR CDR3. TCRdb passed the multiplex PCR reads through MiXCR, listing each CDR3 protein once. The table lists around 340,000 distinct CDR3 sequences, 16% of them singletons. These data belong to a study of T cells in Graves' hyperthyroidism and ophthalmopathy. Study findings and constraints: Most thyroid-expanded clonotypes above 0.001 were also found in blood. Patients with ophthalmopathy were separated from those with stable hyperthyroidism by a 13 V-J model.

V lost 1 base, J lost 1 base, and 9 bases lay in between. The V gene's germline CDR1 is SGHAT and CDR2 FQNNGV. The CDR3 has 15 amino acids. Sequenced input: blood. This receptor was obtained from a man under 40 with Graves' hyperthyroidism. The V gene is TRBV11-2, the J gene TRBJ2-3; no clear D gene. CDR3 coding DNA: TGTGCCAGCAGCTTAGGGGTGAGTGGCACAGATACGCAGTATTTT. This encodes CASSLGVSGTDTQYF.